The clone carrying this T cell receptor beta chain was seen just once. This sample is drawn from a study of blood T cell repertoires in COVID-19. The overall study: COVID-19 samples, acute and convalescent, were from the United States, Italy and Spain.

Original handling: Estimation of nucleated cell counts was performed using reference gene primer amplification. Only in-frame clones appear in the TCRdb table, and some are missing; sequencing was by immunoSEQ multiplex PCR. V, J and clone size reflect that table, while D and trimming were determined from the DNA. Altogether approximately 240,000 clones are present, about 85% being singletons, with the ten largest covering under 3.5%. The CDR3 is made up of 15 amino acids. The germline V gene has CDR1 SNHLY and CDR2 FYNNEI. V shed 2 bases and J shed 4 bases, with 12 bases lying between them. The chain is built from TRBV2 and TRBJ2-1; no clear D gene. Material: peripheral blood. The clonotype comes from a man aged 50-60 years who had recovered from COVID-19. As DNA, the CDR3 is TGTGCCAGCAGTGAATGGGCTAACCTATACAATGAGCAGTTCTTC. Protein product: CASSEWANLYNEQFF.